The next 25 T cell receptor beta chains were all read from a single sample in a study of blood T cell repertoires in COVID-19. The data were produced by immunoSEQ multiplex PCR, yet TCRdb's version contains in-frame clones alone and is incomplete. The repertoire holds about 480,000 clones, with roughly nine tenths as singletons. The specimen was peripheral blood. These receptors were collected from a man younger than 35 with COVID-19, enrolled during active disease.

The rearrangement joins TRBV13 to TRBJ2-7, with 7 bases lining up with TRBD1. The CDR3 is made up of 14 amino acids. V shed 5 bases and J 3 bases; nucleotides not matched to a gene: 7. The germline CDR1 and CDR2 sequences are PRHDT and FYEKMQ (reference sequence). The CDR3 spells CASSRTGIFYEQYF. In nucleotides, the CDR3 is TGTGCCAGCAGCCGGACAGGTATTTTCTACGAGCAGTACTTC.

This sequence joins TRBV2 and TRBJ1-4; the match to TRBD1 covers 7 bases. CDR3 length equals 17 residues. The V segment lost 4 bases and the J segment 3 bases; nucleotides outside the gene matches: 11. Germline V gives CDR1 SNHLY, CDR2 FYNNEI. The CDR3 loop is CASSAIRSTGPNEKLFF. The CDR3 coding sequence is TGTGCCAGCAGTGCCATTCGCTCGACAGGGCCTAATGAAAAACTGTTTTTT.

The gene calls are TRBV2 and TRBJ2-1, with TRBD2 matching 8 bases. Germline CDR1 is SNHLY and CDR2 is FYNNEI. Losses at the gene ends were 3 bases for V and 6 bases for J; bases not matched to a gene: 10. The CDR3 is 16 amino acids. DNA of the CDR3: TGTGCCAGCAGTGATGTCCGGAACGGGGGGGTCAATGAGCAGTTCTTC. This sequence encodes CASSDVRNGGVNEQFF.

The CDR3 reads CASSYSRQGLSYEQYF. For the CDR3, the DNA is TGTGCCAGCAGTTACTCCCGACAGGGGCTCTCCTACGAGCAGTACTTC. The gene calls are TRBV6-6 and TRBJ2-7, with TRBD1 matching over 8 bases. Germline values: CDR1 MNHNY, CDR2 SVGAGI (reference sequence). The CDR3 runs 16 residues. V shed 0 bases, J shed 0 bases, and the junction held 4 bases outside the gene matches.

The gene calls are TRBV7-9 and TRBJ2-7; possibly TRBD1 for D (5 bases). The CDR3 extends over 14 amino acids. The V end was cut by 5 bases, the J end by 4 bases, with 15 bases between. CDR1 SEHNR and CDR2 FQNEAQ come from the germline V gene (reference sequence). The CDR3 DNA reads TGTGCCAGCAGCCTAAGCAGGGTAATATACGAGCAGTACTTC. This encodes CASSLSRVIYEQYF.

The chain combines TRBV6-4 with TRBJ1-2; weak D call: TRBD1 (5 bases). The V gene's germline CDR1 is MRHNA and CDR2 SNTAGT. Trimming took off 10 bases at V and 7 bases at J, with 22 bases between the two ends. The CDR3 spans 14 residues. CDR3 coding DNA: TGTGCCATCGAGCAGGAGGGGCGCGTTAGTGGCTACACCTTC. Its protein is CAIEQEGRVSGYTF.

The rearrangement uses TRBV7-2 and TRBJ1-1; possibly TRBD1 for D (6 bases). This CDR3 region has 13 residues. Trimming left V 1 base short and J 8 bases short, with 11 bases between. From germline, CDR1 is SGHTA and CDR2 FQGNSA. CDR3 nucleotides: TGTGCCAGCAGCTTAGAGATAGGACAGGAAGCTTTCTTT. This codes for CASSLEIGQEAFF.

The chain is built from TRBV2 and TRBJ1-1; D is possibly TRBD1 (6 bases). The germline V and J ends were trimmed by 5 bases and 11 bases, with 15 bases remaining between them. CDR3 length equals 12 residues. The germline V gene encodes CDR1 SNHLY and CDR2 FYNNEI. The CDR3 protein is CASSRDRNVAFF. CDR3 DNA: TGTGCCAGCAGTCGAGACAGGAACGTGGCTTTCTTT.

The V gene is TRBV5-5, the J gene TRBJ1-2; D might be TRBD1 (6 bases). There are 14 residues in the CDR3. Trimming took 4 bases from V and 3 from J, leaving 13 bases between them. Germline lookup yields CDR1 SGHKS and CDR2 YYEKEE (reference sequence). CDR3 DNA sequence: TGTGCCAGCAGCCCCTTAGGGGGAGACTATGGCTACACCTTC. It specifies CASSPLGGDYGYTF.

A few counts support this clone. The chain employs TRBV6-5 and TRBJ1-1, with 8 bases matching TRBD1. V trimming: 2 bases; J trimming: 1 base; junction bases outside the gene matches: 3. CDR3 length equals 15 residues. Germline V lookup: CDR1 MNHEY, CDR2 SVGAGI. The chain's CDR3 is CASSYPGQANTEAFF. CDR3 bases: TGTGCCAGCAGTTACCCGGGACAGGCGAACACTGAAGCTTTCTTT.

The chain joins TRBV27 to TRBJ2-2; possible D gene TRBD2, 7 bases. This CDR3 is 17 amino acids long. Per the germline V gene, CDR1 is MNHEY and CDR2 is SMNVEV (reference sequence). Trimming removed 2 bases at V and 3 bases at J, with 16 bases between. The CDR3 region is CASSLRGGAGDTGELFF. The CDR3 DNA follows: TGTGCCAGCAGTTTACGTGGGGGGGCCGGGGACACCGGGGAGCTGTTTTTT.

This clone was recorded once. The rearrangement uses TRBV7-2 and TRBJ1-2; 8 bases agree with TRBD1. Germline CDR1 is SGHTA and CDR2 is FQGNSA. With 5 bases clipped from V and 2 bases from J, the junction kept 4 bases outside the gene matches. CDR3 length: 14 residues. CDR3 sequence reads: CASSIGQGNYGYTF. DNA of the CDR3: TGTGCCAGCAGCATCGGACAGGGAAACTATGGCTACACCTTC. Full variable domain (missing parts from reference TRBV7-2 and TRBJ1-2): GAGVSQSPSNKVTEKGKDVELRCDPISGHTALYWYRQSLGQGLEFLIYFQGNSAPDKSGLPSDRFSAERTGGSVSTLTIQRTQQEDSAVYLCASSIGQGNYGYTFGSGTRLTVV.

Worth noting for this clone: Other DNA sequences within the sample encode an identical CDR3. Written as DNA, the CDR3 is TGTGCCAGCGGGCTAGCGGGAGCTTACGAGCAGTACTTC. Translating gives CASGLAGAYEQYF. This chain joins TRBV7-9 and TRBJ2-7; 10 positions agree with TRBD2. CDR1 SEHNR and CDR2 FQNEAQ come from the germline V gene (reference sequence). J was trimmed by 4 bases and V by 8 bases; bases with no gene match: 5. CDR3 length: 13 amino acids.

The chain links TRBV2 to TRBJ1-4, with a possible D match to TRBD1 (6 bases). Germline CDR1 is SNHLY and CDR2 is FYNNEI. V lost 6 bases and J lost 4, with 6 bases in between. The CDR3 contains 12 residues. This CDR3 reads CASRDSNEKLFF. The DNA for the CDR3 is TGTGCCAGCAGGGACAGTAATGAAAAACTGTTTTTT.

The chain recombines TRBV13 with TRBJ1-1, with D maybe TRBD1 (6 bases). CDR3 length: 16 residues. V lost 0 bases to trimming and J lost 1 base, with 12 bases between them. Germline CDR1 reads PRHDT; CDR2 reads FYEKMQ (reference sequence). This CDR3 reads CASSLGPEGGNTEAFF. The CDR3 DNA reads TGTGCCAGCAGCTTAGGCCCAGAAGGGGGGAACACTGAAGCTTTCTTT.

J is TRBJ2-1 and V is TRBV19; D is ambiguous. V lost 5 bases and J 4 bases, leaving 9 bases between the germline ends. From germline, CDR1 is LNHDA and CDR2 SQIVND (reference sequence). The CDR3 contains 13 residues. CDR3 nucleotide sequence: TGTGCCAGTAGTTCAAGCCCATACAATGAGCAGTTCTTC. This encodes CASSSSPYNEQFF.

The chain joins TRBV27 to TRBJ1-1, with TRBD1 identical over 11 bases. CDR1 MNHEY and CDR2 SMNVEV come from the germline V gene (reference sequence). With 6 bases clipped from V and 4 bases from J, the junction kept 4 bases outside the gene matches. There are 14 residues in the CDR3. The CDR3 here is CASSPGTGGTEAFF. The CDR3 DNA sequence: TGTGCCAGCAGCCCCGGGACAGGGGGCACTGAAGCTTTCTTT.

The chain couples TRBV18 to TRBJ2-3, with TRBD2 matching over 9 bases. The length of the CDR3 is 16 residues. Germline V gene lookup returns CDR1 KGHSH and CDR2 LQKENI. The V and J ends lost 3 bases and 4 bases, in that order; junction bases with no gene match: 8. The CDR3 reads CASSPFGGGGPDTQYF. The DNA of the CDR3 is TGTGCCAGCTCACCGTTCGGCGGGGGGGGCCCAGATACGCAGTATTTT.

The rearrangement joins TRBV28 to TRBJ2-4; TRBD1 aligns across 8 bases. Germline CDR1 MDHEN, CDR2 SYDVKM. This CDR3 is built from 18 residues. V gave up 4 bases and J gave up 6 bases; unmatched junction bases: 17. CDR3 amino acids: CASSYRTGGGQGLNIQYF. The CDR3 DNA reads TGTGCCAGCAGTTATAGGACTGGGGGCGGACAGGGTCTAAACATTCAGTACTTC.

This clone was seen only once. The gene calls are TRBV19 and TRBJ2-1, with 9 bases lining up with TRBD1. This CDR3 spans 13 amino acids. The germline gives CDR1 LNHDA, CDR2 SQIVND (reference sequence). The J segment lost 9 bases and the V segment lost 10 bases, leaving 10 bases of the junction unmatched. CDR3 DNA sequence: TGTGCCACCGGGACAGGGAAAGCCCCTGAGCAGTTCTTC. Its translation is CATGTGKAPEQFF.

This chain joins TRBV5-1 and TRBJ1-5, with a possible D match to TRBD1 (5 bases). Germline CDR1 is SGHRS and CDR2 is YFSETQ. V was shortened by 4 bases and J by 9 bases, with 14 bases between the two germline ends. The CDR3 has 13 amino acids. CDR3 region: CASSLGQGGPQHF. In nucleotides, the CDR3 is TGCGCCAGCAGCCTCGGGCAGGGAGGGCCCCAGCATTTT.

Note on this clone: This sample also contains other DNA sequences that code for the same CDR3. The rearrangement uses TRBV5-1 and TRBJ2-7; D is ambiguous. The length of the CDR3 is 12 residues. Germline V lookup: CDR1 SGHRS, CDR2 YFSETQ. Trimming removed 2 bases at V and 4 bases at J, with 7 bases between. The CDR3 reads CASSLDGYEQYF. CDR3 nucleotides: TGCGCCAGCAGCTTAGACGGGTACGAGCAGTACTTC.

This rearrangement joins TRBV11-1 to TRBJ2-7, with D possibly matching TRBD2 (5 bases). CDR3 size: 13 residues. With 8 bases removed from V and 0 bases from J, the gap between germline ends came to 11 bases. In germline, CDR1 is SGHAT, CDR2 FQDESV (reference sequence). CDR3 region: CASSGVDSYEQYF. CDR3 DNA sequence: TGTGCCAGCTCCGGGGTGGACTCCTACGAGCAGTACTTC.

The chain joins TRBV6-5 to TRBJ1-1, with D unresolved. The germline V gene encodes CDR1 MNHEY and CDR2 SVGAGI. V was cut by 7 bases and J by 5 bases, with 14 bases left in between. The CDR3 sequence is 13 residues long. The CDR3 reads CASKTIGRTEAFF. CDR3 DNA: TGTGCCAGCAAGACAATAGGGAGGACTGAAGCTTTCTTT.

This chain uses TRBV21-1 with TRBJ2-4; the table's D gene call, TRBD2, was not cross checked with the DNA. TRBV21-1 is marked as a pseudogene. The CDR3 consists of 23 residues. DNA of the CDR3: TGTGCCAGCAGCGGAAACTGGACAGGGGGCCCTAGCGGGAGGGCTGAGGCCAAAAACATTCAGTACTTC. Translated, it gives CASSGNWTGGPSGRAEAKNIQYF.